The 5 T cell receptor beta chains below were found in one sample sequenced in a study of CD8 T cells in Susac syndrome. Random-hexamer reverse transcription was applied to about 0.45 to 1 ug RNA. MiXCR was run by TCRdb on the immunoSEQ multiplex PCR reads, yielding one entry per CDR3 protein. The data show 150,000 to 200,000 distinct CDR3 sequences, roughly 95% seen once. The sequenced material came from CD4+ T cells from PBMCs. These receptors originate from a human donor with multiple sclerosis.

The chain carries TRBV7-8 and TRBJ1-1, with D unresolved. CDR3 length: 16 residues. CDR1 and CDR2 (germline): SGHVS, FQNEAQ. V was cut by 4 bases and J by 4 bases, with 19 bases left in between. The CDR3 sequence: CASSSLAGPRSTEAFF. The CDR3 nucleotides read TGTGCCAGCAGCTCCCTGGCTGGACCCCGGAGCACTGAAGCTTTCTTT. Complete variable domain (other parts from reference TRBV7-8 and TRBJ1-1): GAGVSQSPRYKVAKRGQDVALRCDPISGHVSLFWYQQALGQGPEFLTYFQNEAQLDKSGLPSDRFFAERPEGSVSTLKIQRTQQEDSAVYLCASSSLAGPRSTEAFFGQGTRLTVV.

In nucleotides, the CDR3 is TGTGCCTGGAGTCCAGGGGGTGGAGGTCAGCCCCAGCATTTT. Translating it yields CAWSPGGGGQPQHF. The chain joins TRBV30 to TRBJ1-5, with TRBD1 identical over 7 bases. V lost 2 bases and J lost 6; bases outside the gene matches: 7. Germline V gene sequence: CDR1 GTSNPN, CDR2 SVGIG (reference sequence). The CDR3 is 14 amino acids.

The chain carries TRBV6-2 or TRBV6-3 and TRBJ1-1; D is unresolved. This CDR3 contains 15 residues. The germline V gene has CDR1 MNHEY and CDR2 SVGEGT. Trimming pared 2 bases from V and 4 bases from J, leaving 14 bases between. The CDR3 spells CASSYPTSRGTEAFF. In DNA, the CDR3 is TGTGCCAGCAGTTACCCGACTTCGCGGGGCACTGAAGCTTTCTTT.

This clonotype was recorded a few times. The chain combines TRBV5-4 with TRBJ2-7, with TRBD1 matching 8 bases. The V gene end was trimmed by 0 bases and the J gene end by 7 bases; junction bases not matched to a gene: 6. The CDR3 loop spans 14 amino acids. The germline CDR1 and CDR2 sequences are SGHNT and YYREEE (reference sequence). DNA of the CDR3: TGTGCCAGCAGCTTGGACCAGGGGGCGAGGGAGCAGTACTTC. This encodes CASSLDQGAREQYF.

This chain joins TRBV28 and TRBJ1-5; D is perhaps TRBD1 (5 bases). V shed 7 bases and J shed 6 bases, with 16 bases lying between them. CDR3 size: 14 residues. Germline loops: CDR1 MDHEN, CDR2 SYDVKM. The CDR3 nucleotides read TGTGCCAGCACCCTACTCCAGGGAAGTCAGCCCCAGCATTTT. It codes for CASTLLQGSQPQHF.